This paragraph reports one TCR beta chain. The sample is drawn from a study of blood T cell repertoires in COVID-19. Study-wide background: Spain, Italy and the United States supplied samples that represented acute and convalescent COVID-19. PBMCs, B-cell-depleted T cells, or T cells were the source of the cDNA or gDNA that made up the material.

Per germline, CDR1 SNHLY and CDR2 FYNNEI. CDR3 length: 20 amino acids. V gave up 1 base and J gave up 0 bases, with 19 bases separating them. TCRdb's copy holds only in-frame clones and misses some; the assay was immunoSEQ multiplex PCR. Of 200,000 or so clones listed, around four fifths are singletons. V usage is TRBV2 and J usage is TRBJ1-6; D is unresolved. The source is a woman between 55 and 75 years old who had recovered from COVID-19. The specimen sequenced was peripheral blood. The CDR3 sequence is CASSEGGWKATSSYNSPLHF. The CDR3 coding sequence is TGTGCCAGCAGTGAAGGGGGTTGGAAAGCCACTAGCTCCTATAATTCACCCCTCCACTTT.